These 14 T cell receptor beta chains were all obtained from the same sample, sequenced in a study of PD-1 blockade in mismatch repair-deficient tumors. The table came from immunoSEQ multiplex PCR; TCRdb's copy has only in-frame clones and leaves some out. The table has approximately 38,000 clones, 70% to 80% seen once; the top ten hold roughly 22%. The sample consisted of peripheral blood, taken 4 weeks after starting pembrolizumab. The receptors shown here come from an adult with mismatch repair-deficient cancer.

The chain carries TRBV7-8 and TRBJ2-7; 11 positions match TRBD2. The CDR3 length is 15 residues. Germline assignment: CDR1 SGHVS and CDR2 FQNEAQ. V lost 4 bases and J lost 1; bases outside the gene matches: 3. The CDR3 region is CASSSPSGRSYEQYF. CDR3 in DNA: TGTGCCAGCAGCTCGCCTAGCGGGAGGTCCTACGAGCAGTACTTC.

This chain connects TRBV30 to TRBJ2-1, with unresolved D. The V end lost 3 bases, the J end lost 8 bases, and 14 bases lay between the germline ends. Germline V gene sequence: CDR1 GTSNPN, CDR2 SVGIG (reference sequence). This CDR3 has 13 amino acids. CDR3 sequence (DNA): TGTGCCTGGAGCATAATAGCTATTCATGAGCAGTTCTTC. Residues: CAWSIIAIHEQFF.

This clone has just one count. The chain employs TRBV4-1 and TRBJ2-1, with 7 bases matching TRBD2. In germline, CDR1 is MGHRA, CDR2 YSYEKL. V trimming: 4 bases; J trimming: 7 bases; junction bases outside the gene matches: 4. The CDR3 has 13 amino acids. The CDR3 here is CASSPGGGNEQFF. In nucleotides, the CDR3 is TGCGCCAGCAGCCCCGGGGGAGGGAATGAGCAGTTCTTC.

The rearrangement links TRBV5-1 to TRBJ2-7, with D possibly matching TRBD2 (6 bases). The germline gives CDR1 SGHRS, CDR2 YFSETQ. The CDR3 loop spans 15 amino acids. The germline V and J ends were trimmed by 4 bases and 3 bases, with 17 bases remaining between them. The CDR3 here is CASSQAAGLIYEQYF. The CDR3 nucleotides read TGCGCCAGCAGCCAGGCGGCGGGACTGATCTACGAGCAGTACTTC.

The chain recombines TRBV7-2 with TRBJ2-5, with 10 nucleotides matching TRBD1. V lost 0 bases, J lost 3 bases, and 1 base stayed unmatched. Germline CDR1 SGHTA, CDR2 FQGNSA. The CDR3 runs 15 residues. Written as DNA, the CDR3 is TGTGCCAGCAGCTTAGCGGGGACAGGGGAAGAGACCCAGTACTTC. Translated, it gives CASSLAGTGEETQYF.

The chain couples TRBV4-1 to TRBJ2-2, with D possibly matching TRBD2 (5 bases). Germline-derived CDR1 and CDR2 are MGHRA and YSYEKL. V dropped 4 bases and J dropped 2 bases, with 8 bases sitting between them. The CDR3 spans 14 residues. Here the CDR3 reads CASSPGLNTGELFF. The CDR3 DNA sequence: TGCGCCAGCAGCCCCGGACTTAACACCGGGGAGCTGTTTTTT.

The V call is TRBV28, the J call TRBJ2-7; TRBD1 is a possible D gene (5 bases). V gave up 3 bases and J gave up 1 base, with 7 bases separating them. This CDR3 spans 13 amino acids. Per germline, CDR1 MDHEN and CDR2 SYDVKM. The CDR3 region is CASSFYRSYEQYF. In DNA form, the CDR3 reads TGTGCCAGCAGTTTCTACAGGTCCTACGAGCAGTACTTC.

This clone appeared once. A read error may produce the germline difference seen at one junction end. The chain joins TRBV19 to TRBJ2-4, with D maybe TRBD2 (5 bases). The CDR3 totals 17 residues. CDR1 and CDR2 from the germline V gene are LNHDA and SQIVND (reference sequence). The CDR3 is CASSREQAELAKNIQYF. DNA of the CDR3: TGTGCCAGCAGTAGGGAGCAAGCAGAACTAGCCAAAAACATTCAGTACTTC. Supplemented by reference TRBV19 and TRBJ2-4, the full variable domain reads DGGITQSPKYLFRKEGQNVTLSCEQNLNHDAMYWYRQDPGQGLRLIYYSQIVNDFQKGDIAEGYSVSREKKESFPLTVTSAQKNPTAFYLCASSREQAELAKNIQYFGAGTRLSVL.

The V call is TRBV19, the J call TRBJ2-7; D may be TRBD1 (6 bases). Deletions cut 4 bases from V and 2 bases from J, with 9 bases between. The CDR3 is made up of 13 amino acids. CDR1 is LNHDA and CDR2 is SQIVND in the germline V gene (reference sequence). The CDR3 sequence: CASSTRQAYEQYF. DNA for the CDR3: TGTGCCAGTAGTACAAGACAGGCCTACGAGCAGTACTTC.

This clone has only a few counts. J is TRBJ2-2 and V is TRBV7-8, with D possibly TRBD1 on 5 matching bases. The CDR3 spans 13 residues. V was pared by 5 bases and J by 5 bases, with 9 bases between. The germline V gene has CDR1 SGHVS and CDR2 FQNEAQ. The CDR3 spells CASSRTRTGELFF. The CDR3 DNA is TGTGCCAGCAGCCGGACAAGGACCGGGGAGCTGTTTTTT.

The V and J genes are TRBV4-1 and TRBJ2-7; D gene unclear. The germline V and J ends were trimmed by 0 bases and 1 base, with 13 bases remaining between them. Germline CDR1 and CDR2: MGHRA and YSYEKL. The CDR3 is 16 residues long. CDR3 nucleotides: TGCGCCAGCAGCCAAGATTCGGTTTATGGGTCCTACGAGCAGTACTTC. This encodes CASSQDSVYGSYEQYF.

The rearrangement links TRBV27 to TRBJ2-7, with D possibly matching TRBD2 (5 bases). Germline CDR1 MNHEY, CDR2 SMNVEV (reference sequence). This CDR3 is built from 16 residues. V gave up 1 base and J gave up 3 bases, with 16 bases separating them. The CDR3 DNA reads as TGTGCCAGCAGTTTATACCCCCGGGAACTCGGCTACGAGCAGTACTTC. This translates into CASSLYPRELGYEQYF.

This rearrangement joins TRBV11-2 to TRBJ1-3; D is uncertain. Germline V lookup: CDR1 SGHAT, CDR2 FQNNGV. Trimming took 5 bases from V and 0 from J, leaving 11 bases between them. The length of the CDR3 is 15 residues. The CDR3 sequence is CASSLTASSGNTIYF. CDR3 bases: TGTGCCAGCAGCCTCACAGCGAGCTCTGGAAACACCATATATTTT.

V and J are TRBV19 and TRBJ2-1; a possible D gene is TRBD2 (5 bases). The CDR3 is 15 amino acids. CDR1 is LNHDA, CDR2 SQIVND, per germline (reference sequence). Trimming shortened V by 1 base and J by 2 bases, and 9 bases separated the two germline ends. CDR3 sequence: CASSIGRVPYNEQFF. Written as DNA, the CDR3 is TGTGCCAGTAGTATAGGGCGGGTACCCTACAATGAGCAGTTCTTC. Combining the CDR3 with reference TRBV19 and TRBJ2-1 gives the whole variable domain DGGITQSPKYLFRKEGQNVTLSCEQNLNHDAMYWYRQDPGQGLRLIYYSQIVNDFQKGDIAEGYSVSREKKESFPLTVTSAQKNPTAFYLCASSIGRVPYNEQFFGPGTRLTVL.